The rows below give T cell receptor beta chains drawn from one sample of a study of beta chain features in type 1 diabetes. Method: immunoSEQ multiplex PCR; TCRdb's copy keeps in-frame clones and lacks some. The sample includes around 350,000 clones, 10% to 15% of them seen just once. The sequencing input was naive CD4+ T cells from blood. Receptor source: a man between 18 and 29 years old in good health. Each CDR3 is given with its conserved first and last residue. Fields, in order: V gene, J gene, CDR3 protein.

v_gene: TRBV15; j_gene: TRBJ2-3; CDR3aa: CATSAGLAVTDTQYF
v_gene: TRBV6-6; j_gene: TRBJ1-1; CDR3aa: CASSSGDIAEAFF
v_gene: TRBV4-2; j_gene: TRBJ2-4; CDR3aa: CASSQDRTEKTKNIQYF
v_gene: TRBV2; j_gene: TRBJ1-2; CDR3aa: CASSPTGGEYGYTF
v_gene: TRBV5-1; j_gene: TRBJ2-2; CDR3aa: CASSFGQGGTGELFF
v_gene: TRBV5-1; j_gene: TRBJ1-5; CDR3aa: CASSSLPRDTDVAQHF
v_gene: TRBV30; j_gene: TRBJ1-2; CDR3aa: CACKPDRVNYGYTF
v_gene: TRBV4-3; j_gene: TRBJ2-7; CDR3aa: CASSQGTSGRYEQYF
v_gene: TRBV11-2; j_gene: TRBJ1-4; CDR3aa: CASSDRDSSNEKLFF
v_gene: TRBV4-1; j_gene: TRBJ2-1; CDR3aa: CASSQGPLGLAVGEQFF
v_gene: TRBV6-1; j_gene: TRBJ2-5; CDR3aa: CASSEVGQGMGGETQYF
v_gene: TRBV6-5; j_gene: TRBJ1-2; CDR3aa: CASTQGYGYTF